These 2 T cell receptor beta chains originate from one sample sequenced in a study of PD-1 blockade in classical Hodgkin lymphoma. As to time point: newly diagnosed, previously untreated cHL patient sample. TCRdb keeps only in-frame clones here, not all; method: immunoSEQ multiplex PCR. The sample records fewer than 35,000 clones, approximately 93% being singletons. The specimen sequenced was peripheral blood mononuclear cells (PBMCs). These receptors came from a human donor with classical Hodgkin lymphoma.

J is TRBJ1-5 and V is TRBV2; D not resolved. The CDR3 covers 14 residues. The germline gives CDR1 SNHLY, CDR2 FYNNEI. V was clipped by 4 bases and J by 1 base, with 8 bases between them. CDR3 sequence (DNA): TGTGCCAGCAGTGCACAGCGAAGCAATCAGCCCCAGCATTTT. Translated, it gives CASSAQRSNQPQHF.

Turning to this clone: The sample has other DNA sequences that encode this CDR3 too. V is TRBV6-5 and J is TRBJ2-3; unclear D gene. Trimming took off 6 bases at V and 0 bases at J, with 7 bases between the two ends. The CDR3 covers 13 residues. Germline lookup yields CDR1 MNHEY and CDR2 SVGAGI. The CDR3 is CASSLQSTDTQYF. The CDR3 DNA reads as TGTGCCAGCAGCTTACAGAGCACAGATACGCAGTATTTT.